The source of this T cell receptor beta chain is a study of shared clonotypes between healthy human individuals. Whole-study results and caveats: Relative to their counterparts shared across all four donors, non-shared clonotypes exhibited diminished generation probabilities.

About this clone itself: Its antigen is currently unknown.

The repertoire was sequenced with immunoSEQ multiplex PCR; TCRdb's copy has only in-frame clones and lacks some. The table lists just over 2,000,000 clones, roughly 94% of them singletons, with roughly 0.13% in the top ten. Germline V gives CDR1 ENHRY, CDR2 SYGVKD. With 1 base removed from V and 2 bases from J, the gap between germline ends came to 12 bases. The CDR3 has 15 amino acids. From CD4+ cells came CD45RA+ naive and CD45RA-negative memory subsets. The sequenced material came from naive CD4+ T cells sorted from blood. Subset indicated: CD45RA+ positively selected. The rearrangement links TRBV10-3 to TRBJ2-7; no reliable D call. This TCR derives from a young man in good health. CDR3 protein: CAISELAEPTYEQYF. The CDR3 nucleotides are TGTGCCATCAGTGAGTTAGCCGAGCCGACCTACGAGCAGTACTTC.